The entry below gives a single TCR beta chain sequence along with its context. Antigen: not known. This entry is derived from a study of cytomegalovirus exposure and HLA in healthy donors. Study conclusions and caveats: The study designated some 180 TCR beta chains cytomegalovirus-associated. In an earlier analysis, most TCR beta V segments were productive about 87% or about 30% of the time. Sequence variants that were highly shared formed a cluster that was likely a sequencing artifact.

The CDR3 totals 13 residues. Germline V lookup: CDR1 SGHRS, CDR2 YFSETQ. Trimming pared 4 bases from V and 8 bases from J, leaving 13 bases between. A multiplex PCR was run with 60 Vbeta primers and 13 Jbeta primers. Repertoires were generated with immunoSEQ multiplex PCR, while TCRdb's copy carries only in-frame clones and drops some. This sample has some 150,000 clones, with 79% found just once. The source material was PBMCs. The chain couples TRBV5-1 to TRBJ2-1; D may be TRBD2 (5 bases). This receptor was obtained from a man between 50 and 59 years old in good health and CMV-seropositive. CDR3 sequence (DNA): TGCGCCAGCAGCCGGGGTCCTGGTGATGAGCAGTTCTTC. Its protein is CASSRGPGDEQFF.